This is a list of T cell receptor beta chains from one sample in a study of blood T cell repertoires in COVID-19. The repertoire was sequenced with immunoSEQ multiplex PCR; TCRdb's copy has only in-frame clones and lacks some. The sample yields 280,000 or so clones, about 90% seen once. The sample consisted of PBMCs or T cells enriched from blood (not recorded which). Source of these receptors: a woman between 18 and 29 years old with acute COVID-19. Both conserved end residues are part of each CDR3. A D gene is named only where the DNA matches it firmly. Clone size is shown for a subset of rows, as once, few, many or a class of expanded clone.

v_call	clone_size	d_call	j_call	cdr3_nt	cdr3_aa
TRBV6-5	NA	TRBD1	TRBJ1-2	TGTGCCAGCAGTTACTCGACAGGGGGCTATGGCTACACCTTC	CASSYSTGGYGYTF
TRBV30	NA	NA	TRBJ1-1	TGTGCCTGGAGACCGACAGCCCACACTGAAGCTTTCTTT	CAWRPTAHTEAFF
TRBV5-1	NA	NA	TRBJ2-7	TGCGCCAGCAGCAGAGGATCCTTCTACGAGCAGTACTTC	CASSRGSFYEQYF
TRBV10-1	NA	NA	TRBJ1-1	TGCGCCAGCAGGTTACAGCCTAACACTGAAGCTTTCTTT	CASRLQPNTEAFF
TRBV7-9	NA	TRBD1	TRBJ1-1	TGTGCCAGCAGCCCCCGGGACAGGCTGAACACTGAAGCTTTCTTT	CASSPRDRLNTEAFF
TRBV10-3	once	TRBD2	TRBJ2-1	TGTGCCATCGGGGCCCCCTCCCGGACTAGCGGGCCACATACGCGTTACAATGAGCAGTTCTTC	CAIGAPSRTSGPHTRYNEQFF
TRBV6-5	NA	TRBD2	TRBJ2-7	TGTGCCAGCAGGGCTAGCGGGAGGGTCTTCGAGCAGTACTTC	CASRASGRVFEQYF
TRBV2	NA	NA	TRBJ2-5	TGTGCCAGCGTAGCAGGGGAAGAGACCCAGTACTTC	CASVAGEETQYF
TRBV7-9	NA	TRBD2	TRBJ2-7	TGTGCCAGCAGCCCACACCCGCGGACTAGCGGGAATCACGAGCAGTACTTC	CASSPHPRTSGNHEQYF
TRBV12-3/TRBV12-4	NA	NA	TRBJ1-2	TGTGCCAGCAGTCCAACAGGGACGGGAGGCTACACCTTC	CASSPTGTGGYTF